This T cell receptor (beta chain) was observed in a study of Ad26.COV2.S vaccination and SARS-CoV-2 variants. Measured with immunoSEQ multiplex PCR; TCRdb has only the in-frame clones, and not every one. The sample has around 300,000 clones; 75% to 90% are singletons. Germline V gene data show CDR1 as KGHSH and CDR2 as LQKENI. V lost 6 bases to trimming and J lost 5 bases, with 8 bases between them. The CDR3 spans 11 residues. The treatment: some 19 received Ad26.COV2.S at low or high dose, single or two shots; about 5 received placebo; per-sample allocation not given. Vaccine and placebo recipients were sampled on day 63 after the first injection.

The TCR originated in a person aged 18-60 years who received the Ad26.COV2.S COVID-19 vaccine or a placebo. The source was peripheral blood, collected in a trial of Ad26.COV2.S vaccine versus placebo. V gene TRBV18 combines with J gene TRBJ2-7, with D tentatively TRBD1 (5 bases). The CDR3 bases are TGTGCCAGCTCGTCCAGGGACGAGCAGTACTTC. Residues: CASSSRDEQYF.